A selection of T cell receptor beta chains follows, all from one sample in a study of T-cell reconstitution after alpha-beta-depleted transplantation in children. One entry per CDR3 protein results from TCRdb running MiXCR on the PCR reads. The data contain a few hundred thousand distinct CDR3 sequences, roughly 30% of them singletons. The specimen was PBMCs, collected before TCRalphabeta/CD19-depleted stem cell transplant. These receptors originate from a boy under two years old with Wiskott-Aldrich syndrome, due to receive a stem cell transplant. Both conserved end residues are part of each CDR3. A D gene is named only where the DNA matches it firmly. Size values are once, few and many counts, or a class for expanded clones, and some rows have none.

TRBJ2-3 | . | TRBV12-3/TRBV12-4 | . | TGTGCCAGCAGTTTAGGTCGCCCGAGCACGCAGTATTTT | CASSLGRPSTQYF
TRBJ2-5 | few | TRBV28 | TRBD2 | TGTGCCAGCCGTATAGCGGGAGTTTTAGAGACCCAGTACTTC | CASRIAGVLETQYF
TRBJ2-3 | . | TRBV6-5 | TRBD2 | TGTGCCAGCAGTTACTCGATTGGCGGGAGTGGTGCAGATACGCAGTATTTT | CASSYSIGGSGADTQYF
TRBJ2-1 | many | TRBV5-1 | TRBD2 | TGCGCCAGCAGCTTGGGAAGCGGGACCGTTTACAATGAGCAGTTCTTC | CASSLGSGTVYNEQFF
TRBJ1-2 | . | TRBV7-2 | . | TGTGCCAGCAGCTTAGGGGCCGGCAGGTCTAACTATGGCTACACCTTC | CASSLGAGRSNYGYTF
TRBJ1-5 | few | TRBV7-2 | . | TGTGCCAGCAGCTTTATCGGGCAGAGGCAGCCCCAGCATTTT | CASSFIGQRQPQHF
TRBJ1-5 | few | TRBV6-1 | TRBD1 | TGTGCCAGCAGTGGATCGACAGGGGTGCAGCCCCAGCATTTT | CASSGSTGVQPQHF
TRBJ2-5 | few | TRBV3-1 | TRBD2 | TGTGCCAGCAGCCCAAGGGGACTAGCGGGAGAGACCCAGTACTTC | CASSPRGLAGETQYF
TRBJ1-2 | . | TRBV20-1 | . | TGCAGTGCTAGAGGACCTCGACAGGACGGCTACACCTTC | CSARGPRQDGYTF
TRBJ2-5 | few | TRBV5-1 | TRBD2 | TGCGCCAGCAGCCCCGGGGGGGTTTTGGAGACCCAGTACTTC | CASSPGGVLETQYF
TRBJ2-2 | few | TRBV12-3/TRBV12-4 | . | TGTGCCAGCAGGCGAGTTTCGTCCACCGGGGAGCTGTTTTTT | CASRRVSSTGELFF
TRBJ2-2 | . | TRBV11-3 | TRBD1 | TGTGCCAGCAGCAACCGGGACAGTTACACCGGGGAGCTGTTTTTT | CASSNRDSYTGELFF
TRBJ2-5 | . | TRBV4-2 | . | TGTGCCAGCAGCCAAGATCCTAGGGGGGAGACCCAGTACTTC | CASSQDPRGETQYF
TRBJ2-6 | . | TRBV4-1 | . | TGCGCCAGCAGCCAAGGAAGGGGGGGCCGCTCTGGGGCCAACGTCCTGACTTTC | CASSQGRGGRSGANVLTF
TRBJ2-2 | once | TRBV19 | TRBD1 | TGTGCCAGTAGTTACAGGACAGGGACCGGGGAGCTGTTTTTT | CASSYRTGTGELFF
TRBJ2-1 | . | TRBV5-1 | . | TGCGCCAGCAGCTTGGGTCTCTTTTACAATGAGCAGTTCTTC | CASSLGLFYNEQFF
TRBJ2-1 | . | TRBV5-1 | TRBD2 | TGCGCCAGCAGCGGCGGACTAGCGGGATCCCCACAATGGAATGAGCAGTTCTTC | CASSGGLAGSPQWNEQFF
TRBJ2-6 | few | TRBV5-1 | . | TGCGCCAGCAGCTTGGCGGTTACCTCTGGGGCCAACGTCCTGACTTTC | CASSLAVTSGANVLTF
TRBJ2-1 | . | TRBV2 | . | TGTGCCAGCATCCGGGAGAGCTACAATGAGCAGTTCTTC | CASIRESYNEQFF
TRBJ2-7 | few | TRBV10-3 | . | TGTGCCATCAGTGAGTCGGAAGCAAGCGAGCAGTACTTC | CAISESEASEQYF
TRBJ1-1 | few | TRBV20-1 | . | TGCAGTGCTAGAGCGGGGGCCACTGAAGCTTTCTTT | CSARAGATEAFF
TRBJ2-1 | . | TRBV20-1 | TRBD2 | TGCAGTGCTCTACCGGGACTAGTCCCCAATGAGCAGTTCTTC | CSALPGLVPNEQFF
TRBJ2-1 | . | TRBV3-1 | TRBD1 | TGTGCCAGCAGCCTGGGACAGGGGGCGCTCAATGAGCAGTTCTTC | CASSLGQGALNEQFF
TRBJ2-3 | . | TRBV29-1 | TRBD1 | TGCAGCGTCGCCACCGGGACAGATACAGATACGCAGTATTTT | CSVATGTDTDTQYF
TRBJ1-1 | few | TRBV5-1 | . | TGCGCCAGCAGCTTGCTGGGGGGGCTGAATACTGAAGCTTTCTTT | CASSLLGGLNTEAFF
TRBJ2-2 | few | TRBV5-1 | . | TGCGCCAGCAGCGGGGCCATCACCGGGGAGCTGTTTTTT | CASSGAITGELFF
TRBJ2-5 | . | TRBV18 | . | TGTGCCAGCTCACCAAAGGGACGAGCGGAGACCCAGTACTTC | CASSPKGRAETQYF
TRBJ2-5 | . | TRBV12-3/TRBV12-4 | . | TGTGCCAGCAGTGGGGGAAGGAGCCAAGAGACCCAGTACTTC | CASSGGRSQETQYF
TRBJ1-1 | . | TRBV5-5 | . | TGTGCCAGCAGCTTGGCGGGCAGTCGAGCTGAAGCTTTCTTT | CASSLAGSRAEAFF
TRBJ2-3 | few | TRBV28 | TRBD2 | TGTGCCAGCAGTTTTCCGGGAGGGCCTAAATTTTGGTTATCAGATACGCAGTATTTT | CASSFPGGPKFWLSDTQYF
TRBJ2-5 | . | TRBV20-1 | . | TGCAGTGCTAGAGGTCTGGGAACCAGCAGAGAGACCCAGTACTTC | CSARGLGTSRETQYF
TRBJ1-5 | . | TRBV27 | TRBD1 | TGTGCCAGCAGTCCGTCAGACAGGGCTGCGAGCAATCAGCCCCAGCATTTT | CASSPSDRAASNQPQHF
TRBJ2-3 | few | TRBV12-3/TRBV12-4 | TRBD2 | TGTGCCAGCAGTTCCGGGACTACTAGCACAGATACGCAGTATTTT | CASSSGTTSTDTQYF
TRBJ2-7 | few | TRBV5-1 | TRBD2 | TGCGCCAGCAGCTTAACTCTAGCGGGAACCTACGAGCAGTACTTC | CASSLTLAGTYEQYF
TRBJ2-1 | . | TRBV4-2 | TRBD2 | TGTGCCAGCAGCCAAGACACCGTTAGCGGGGATGAGCAGTTCTTC | CASSQDTVSGDEQFF
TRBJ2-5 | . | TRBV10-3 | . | TGTGCCATCAGGCTCGACACGCGTGGGGAGACCCAGTACTTC | CAIRLDTRGETQYF
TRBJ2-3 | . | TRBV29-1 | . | TGCAGCGTCAAAGGCCGACACACAGATACGCAGTATTTT | CSVKGRHTDTQYF
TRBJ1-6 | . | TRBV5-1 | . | TGCGCCAGCAGCCCCACCCCAGGGGTAAATTCACCCCTCCACTTT | CASSPTPGVNSPLHF
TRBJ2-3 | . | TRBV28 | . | TGTGCCAGCAGTTTACAGCATACGCAGTATTTT | CASSLQHTQYF
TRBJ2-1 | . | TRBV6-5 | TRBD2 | TGTGCCAGCAGTTACTCGGTTCTGGCGGGAGTGTACAATGAGCAGTTCTTC | CASSYSVLAGVYNEQFF
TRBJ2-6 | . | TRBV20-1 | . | TGCAGTGCTAGAGATCCAGGGTTTAGGTCTGGGGCCAACGTCCTGACTTTC | CSARDPGFRSGANVLTF
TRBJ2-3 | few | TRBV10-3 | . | TGTGCCATCAGTGGTTCGGAAGATACGCAGTATTTT | CAISGSEDTQYF
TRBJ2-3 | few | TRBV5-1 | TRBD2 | TGCGCCAGCAGCTTGGTTGTTCGGGGGGGCACAGATACGCAGTATTTT | CASSLVVRGGTDTQYF
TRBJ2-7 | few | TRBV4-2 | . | TGTGCCAGCAGCCCTCAGGGGCCCCACACGTTCTACGAGCAGTACTTC | CASSPQGPHTFYEQYF
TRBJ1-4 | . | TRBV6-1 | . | TGTGCCAGCAAAGGTCCGCCTAATGAAAAACTGTTTTTT | CASKGPPNEKLFF
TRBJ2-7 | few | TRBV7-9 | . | TGTGCCAGCAGCTTTTCCAAGACCGGGCCGATTGCCTACGAGCAGTACTTC | CASSFSKTGPIAYEQYF
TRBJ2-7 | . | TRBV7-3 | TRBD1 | TGTGCCAGCAGCTTATATGACAGGGTGGACTACGAGCAGTACTTC | CASSLYDRVDYEQYF
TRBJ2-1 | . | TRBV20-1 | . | TGCAGTGAGTCAGCGGTTAGCTCCTACAATGAGCAGTTCTTC | CSESAVSSYNEQFF
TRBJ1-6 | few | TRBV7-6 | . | TGTGCCAGCAGCTTAGAGAGGGCTGGATCACCCCTCCACTTT | CASSLERAGSPLHF
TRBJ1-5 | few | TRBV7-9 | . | TGTGCCAGCAGCTTTTGGGGGCAGCCCCAGCATTTT | CASSFWGQPQHF
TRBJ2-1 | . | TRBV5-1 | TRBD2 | TGCGCCAGCCGCGCTACTAGCGGGGTCTTTGGTGAGCAGTTCTTC | CASRATSGVFGEQFF
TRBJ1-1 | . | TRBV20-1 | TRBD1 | TGCAGTGCCGCAGGGACAGGGTACACTGAAGCTTTCTTT | CSAAGTGYTEAFF
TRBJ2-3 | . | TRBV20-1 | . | TGCAGTGCTGAGGCCCGATTACAAGGAACAGATACGCAGTATTTT | CSAEARLQGTDTQYF
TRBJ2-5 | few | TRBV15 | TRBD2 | TGTGCCACCAGCAGAGTAGGGCTAGCGGGAGGGCCTGTCGGGTCCCAGTACTTC | CATSRVGLAGGPVGSQYF
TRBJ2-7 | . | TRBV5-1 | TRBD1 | TGCGCCAGCAGTGCTGCGACAGGGCAGTACGAGCAGTACTTC | CASSAATGQYEQYF